One sample yielded the 4 T cell receptor beta chains listed below, sequenced in a study of regulatory T cells in long-lasting Graves disease. HTBI primers from iRepertoire and Arm-PCR of CDR3 regions yielded the TCR beta libraries. From the multiplex PCR reads, TCRdb called clonotypes with MiXCR, one entry per CDR3 protein. Here the sample spans hundreds of thousands of distinct CDR3 sequences, 30% being singletons. As for time point: persistent/refractory GD, antithyroid drugs over 5 years with positive TRAb. Generation of the TCR library employed RNA extracted from PBMCs. The specimen was peripheral blood mononuclear cells (PBMCs), collected when the disease was refractory, from a patient treated with antithyroid drugs. These receptors came from a female donor with Graves disease.

This chain uses TRBV6-2 or TRBV6-3 with TRBJ1-5; D is possibly TRBD1 (5 bases). Germline CDR1 and CDR2: MNHEY and SVGEGT. The CDR3 is 18 amino acids. V dropped 5 bases and J dropped 0 bases, with 20 bases sitting between them. The DNA for the CDR3 is TGTGCCAGCAGTGGGGTCGGAGGGGTTAGTCCTAGCAATCAGCCCCAGCATTTT. It specifies CASSGVGGVSPSNQPQHF.

In its sample, this clonotype was seen a few times. The chain couples TRBV6-1 to TRBJ1-2, with D possibly being TRBD1 (6 bases). Germline V gene lookup returns CDR1 MNHNS and CDR2 SASEGT. The length of the CDR3 is 11 residues. Trimming pared 7 bases from V and 8 bases from J, leaving 11 bases between. This chain's CDR3 is CASTNGGGYTF. Here the CDR3 DNA reads TGTGCCAGCACCAACGGGGGCGGCTACACCTTC.

The V gene is TRBV20-1, the J gene TRBJ2-7, with 9 bases fitting TRBD2. This CDR3 region has 14 residues. Losses at the gene ends were 3 bases for V and 1 base for J; bases not matched to a gene: 4. Germline loops: CDR1 DFQATT, CDR2 SNEGSKA (reference sequence). The CDR3 bases are TGCAGTGCTAGGAGGGCGGGGGGGTCCTACGAGCAGTACTTC. It yields the protein CSARRAGGSYEQYF.

In this sample, this clonotype turned up many times. CDR3 nucleotide sequence: TGTGCCAGCAGCTTAGGTCAAGCGGGAGTGCGACAAGAGACCCAGTACTTC. Residues: CASSLGQAGVRQETQYF. The chain recombines TRBV11-2 with TRBJ2-5; TRBD2 aligns across 8 bases. The CDR3 sequence is 17 residues long. J lost 2 bases, V lost 1 base, and 9 bases had no gene match. Germline lookup yields CDR1 SGHAT and CDR2 FQNNGV. Full variable domain (remainder filled in from reference TRBV11-2 and TRBJ2-5): EAGVAQSPRYKIIEKRQSVAFWCNPISGHATLYWYQQILGQGPKLLIQFQNNGVVDDSQLPKDRFSAERLKGVDSTLKIQPAKLEDSAVYLCASSLGQAGVRQETQYFGPGTRLLVL.